This T cell receptor (beta chain) is from a study of blood T cell repertoires in COVID-19 (dated by TCRdb to 2020 to 2022). Notes on the research overall: Samples covering the acute and convalescent phases of COVID-19 were provided by collaborators in the United States, Italy and Spain. HLA class I and class II types, where available, came from metadata supplied by the sample provider rather than from assay-based typing. The repertoires were made available in a free public database intended to serve as a resource for research on the immune response to SARS-CoV-2. The samples were drawn from the first 160 participants of the ongoing ImmuneRACE study and from some 1,300 subjects provided by 6 global collaborators. The sample metadata nearly always contained a de-identified subject ID, COVID-19 status, age in years and sex. The material from the prospective study consisted of cDNA or gDNA derived from T cells, B-cell-depleted T cells, or PBMCs. Deeply sampled blood TCRbeta repertoires from subjects exposed to, actively infected with, or recovered from COVID-19 were included in the dataset. Findings and caveats that apply to the study as a whole: The amount of clinical and demographic metadata varied by source and participant and was provided uncurated.

CDR1 KGHDR and CDR2 SFDVKD were looked up in the germline V gene. Here V drops 0 bases and J drops 3 bases, and the junction holds 10 bases not matched to any gene. The CDR3 goes from the cysteine to the phenylalanine over 18 residues. Only CDR3 DNA remains: 54 bases, in frame from the first base. Regarding this clone: The clone's antigen remains unknown. No much larger clone is present one base from it, and per-base qualities are unavailable.

The immunoSEQ Assay, a bias-controlled multiplex PCR, was used to amplify TCRbeta CDR3 regions from genomic DNA. For the original study's pipeline: The number of nucleated cells in each sample was estimated from the amplification of reference gene primers within the assay. Sequence reads were collapsed and filtered to measure the absolute abundance of every unique TCRbeta CDR3 rearrangement. Productive Simpson clonality was computed per sample as the square root of Simpson's diversity index over productive rearrangements. In TCRdb, the immuneACCESS table is reduced to in-frame sequences with V and J assigned. These tables do not hold every clone; where another copy was compared, an unresolved V gene accounts for under half, and the others remain unexplained. V, J and clone size were drawn from that table, and D and trimming were deduced from the DNA. This sample has 310,000 or so clones in its table, and approximately 82% of those were observed once. The top ten constitute around 1.2% of the sample.

Each collaborating institution followed its own protocols to collect whole blood in K2EDTA tubes. For TCRbeta analysis, collaborator samples were shipped as frozen whole blood, as isolated PBMCs, or as DNA extracted from either sample type. The specimen sequenced was peripheral blood. Recombination linked TRBV24-1 to TRBJ1-5, with 7 bases matching TRBD1. This receptor was identified in a woman between 50 and 59 years old with acute or convalescent COVID-19. The sequenced DNA is TGTGCCACCAGTGATTTGCTGGATCGGGGACAGTCCAATCAGCCCCAGCATTTT. This yields the protein CATSDLLDRGQSNQPQHF.